What follows describes a single TCR beta chain. No antigen is known for it. This entry is derived from a study of identifying expanded T cells in peripheral blood. Whole-study findings and limits: Approximately two-week clone count variance significantly increased as total template count grew. About 1.2 clones differed between technical replicates, versus approximately 17 and 20 over time.

TCRdb's copy holds only in-frame clones and misses some; the assay was immunoSEQ multiplex PCR. The repertoire includes over 85,000 clones, 70% to 90% of them detected once, and approximately 4.5% sits in the top ten. The CDR3 loop spans 13 amino acids. Germline loops: CDR1 SEHNR, CDR2 FQNEAQ (reference sequence). V lost 2 bases and J 5 bases, leaving 7 bases between the germline ends. J is TRBJ2-1 and V is TRBV7-9; no clear D gene. The sample comprised blood. The TCR comes from a person between 18 and 75 years old in good health. CDR3 bases: TGTGCCAGCAGCTTATCTACCAACAATGAGCAGTTCTTC. Encoded protein: CASSLSTNNEQFF.